The text below deals with one TCR beta chain. This entry is derived from a study of blood T cell repertoires in COVID-19. Data came from immunoSEQ multiplex PCR; TCRdb stores just in-frame clones and leaves some out. This sample has some 200,000 clones; 94% occur once, and the top ten carry around 0.8%. Germline values: CDR1 SNHLY, CDR2 FYNNEI. The V gene end was trimmed by 6 bases and the J gene end by 0 bases; junction bases not matched to a gene: 14. CDR3 length: 19 amino acids. The chain joins TRBV2 to TRBJ1-4; the match to TRBD1 covers 9 bases. This sequence originates from a man aged 25 to 40 with COVID-19, enrolled during active disease. Material: peripheral blood. The CDR3 region is CASRVPGQGNLATNEKLFF. The CDR3 nucleotides are TGTGCCAGCAGGGTACCGGGACAGGGAAACCTCGCAACTAATGAAAAACTGTTTTTT.